The subject of this entry is one TCR beta chain. What it binds is unknown. The data belong to a study of cytomegalovirus exposure and HLA in healthy donors. PCR employed 60 Vbeta and 13 Jbeta primers. Assay used: immunoSEQ multiplex PCR; TCRdb lists only in-frame clones, some missing. The sample includes hundreds of thousands of clones, about 70% of them seen just once. The CDR3 covers 14 residues. Germline V gene data show CDR1 as SEHNR and CDR2 as FQNEAQ (reference sequence). Trimming shortened V by 3 bases and J by 8 bases, and 15 bases separated the two germline ends. The study's findings and limits: Researchers left out some V segments, among them TRBV6-2 and TRBV6-3, as indistinguishable. In an earlier analysis, in about 530 donors, most V segments appeared productive either ~87% or ~30% of the time. It was assumed in the presence/absence analyses that sequencing depth was roughly uniform across donors. The availability of immune exposure information extended only to CMV serostatus.

The source is a woman between 25 and 40 years old in good health and CMV-seronegative. The chain joins TRBV7-9 to TRBJ2-3, with D perhaps matching TRBD2 (5 bases). Sequenced material: PBMCs. The DNA for the CDR3 is TGTGCCAGCAGCTTTGGAGAGGGCGAGGGTACGCAGTATTTT. It translates to CASSFGEGEGTQYF.